The clone carrying this T cell receptor beta chain was seen once. These data are taken from a study of CD8 T cells in Susac syndrome. RNA totalling roughly 0.45 to 1 ug underwent reverse transcription with random hexamers. A multiplex approach, immunoSEQ multiplex PCR, amplified TCR beta CDR3 across 54 Vbeta and 13 Jbeta. TCRdb re-called the immunoSEQ multiplex PCR reads with MiXCR, one entry per CDR3 protein. The table has some 200,000 distinct CDR3 sequences, roughly 96% seen once; the top ten hold under 0.095%. Trimming shortened V by 2 bases and J by 7 bases, and 6 bases separated the two germline ends. Germline V gene lookup returns CDR1 GTSNPN and CDR2 SVGIG (reference sequence). This CDR3 region has 11 residues.

This clonotype was obtained from a human donor with multiple sclerosis. J is TRBJ2-1 and V is TRBV30; D not resolved. The sequencing sample was made of CD4+ T cells from PBMCs. This CDR3 reads CAWSMANEQFF. The CDR3 bases are TGTGCCTGGAGTATGGCTAATGAGCAGTTCTTC.